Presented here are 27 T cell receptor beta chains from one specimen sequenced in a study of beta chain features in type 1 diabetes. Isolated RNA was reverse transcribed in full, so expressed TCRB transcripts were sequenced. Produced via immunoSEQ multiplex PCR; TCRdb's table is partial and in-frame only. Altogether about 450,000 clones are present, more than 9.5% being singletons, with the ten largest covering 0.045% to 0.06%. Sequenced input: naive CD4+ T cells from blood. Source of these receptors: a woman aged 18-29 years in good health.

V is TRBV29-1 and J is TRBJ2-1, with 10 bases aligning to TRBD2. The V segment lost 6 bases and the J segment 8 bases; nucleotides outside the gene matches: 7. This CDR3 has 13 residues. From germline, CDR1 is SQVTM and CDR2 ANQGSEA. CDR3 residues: CSVGGLAVYEQFF. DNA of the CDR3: TGCAGCGTCGGAGGACTAGCGGTGTATGAGCAGTTCTTC.

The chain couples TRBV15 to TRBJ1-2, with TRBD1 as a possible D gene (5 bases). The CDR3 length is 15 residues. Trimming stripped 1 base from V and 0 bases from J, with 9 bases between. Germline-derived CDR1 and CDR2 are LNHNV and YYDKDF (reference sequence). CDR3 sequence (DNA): TGTGCCACCAGCAGAGCCGAACAGGCTAACTATGGCTACACCTTC. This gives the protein CATSRAEQANYGYTF.

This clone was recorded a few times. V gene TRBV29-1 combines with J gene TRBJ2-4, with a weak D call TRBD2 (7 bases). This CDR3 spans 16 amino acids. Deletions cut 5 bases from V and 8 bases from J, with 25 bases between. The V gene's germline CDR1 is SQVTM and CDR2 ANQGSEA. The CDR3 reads CSVLSSTKGGSDIQYF. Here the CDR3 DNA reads TGCAGCGTTTTATCCAGCACGAAGGGGGGGTCGGACATTCAGTACTTC.

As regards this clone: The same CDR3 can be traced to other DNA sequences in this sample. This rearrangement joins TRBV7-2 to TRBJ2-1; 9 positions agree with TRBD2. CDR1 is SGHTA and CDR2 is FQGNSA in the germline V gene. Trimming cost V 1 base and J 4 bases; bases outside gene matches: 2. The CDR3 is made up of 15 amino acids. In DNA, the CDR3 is TGTGCCAGCAGCTTAGAAGCGGGGGGATACAATGAGCAGTTCTTC. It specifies CASSLEAGGYNEQFF.

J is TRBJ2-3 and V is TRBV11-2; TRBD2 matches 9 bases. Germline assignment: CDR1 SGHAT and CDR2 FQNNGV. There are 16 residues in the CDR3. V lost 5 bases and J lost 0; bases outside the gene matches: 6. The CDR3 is CASSPRLAASTDTQYF. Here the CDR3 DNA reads TGTGCCAGCAGCCCCCGACTAGCGGCTAGCACAGATACGCAGTATTTT.

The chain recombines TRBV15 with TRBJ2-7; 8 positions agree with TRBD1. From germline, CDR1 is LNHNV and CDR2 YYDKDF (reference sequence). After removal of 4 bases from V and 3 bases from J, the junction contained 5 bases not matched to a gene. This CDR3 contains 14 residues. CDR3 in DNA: TGTGCCACCAGCACCGACAGGGGAGTCTACGAGCAGTACGTC. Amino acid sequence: CATSTDRGVYEQYV.

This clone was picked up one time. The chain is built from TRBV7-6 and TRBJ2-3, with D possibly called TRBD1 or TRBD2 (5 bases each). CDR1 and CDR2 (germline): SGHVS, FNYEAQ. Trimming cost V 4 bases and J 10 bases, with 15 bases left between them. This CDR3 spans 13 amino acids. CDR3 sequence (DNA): TGTGCCAGCAGCTCGGACTTTTCAGGGTCGCAGTATTTT. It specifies CASSSDFSGSQYF. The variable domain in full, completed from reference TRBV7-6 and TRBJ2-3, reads GAGVSQSPRYKVTKRGQDVALRCDPISGHVSLYWYRQALGQGPEFLTYFNYEAQQDKSGLPNDRFSAERPEGSISTLTIQRTEQRDSAMYRCASSSDFSGSQYFGPGTRLTVL.

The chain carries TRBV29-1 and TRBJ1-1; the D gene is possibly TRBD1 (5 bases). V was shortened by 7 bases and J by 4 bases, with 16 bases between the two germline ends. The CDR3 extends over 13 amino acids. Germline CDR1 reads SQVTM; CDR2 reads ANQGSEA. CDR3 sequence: CSARGRGGTEAFF. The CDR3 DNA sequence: TGCAGCGCCCGGGGCCGGGGTGGCACTGAAGCTTTCTTT.

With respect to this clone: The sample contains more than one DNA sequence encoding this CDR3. The CDR3: CASSVGTSTDTQYF. In DNA, the CDR3 is TGTGCCAGCAGCGTAGGGACAAGCACAGATACGCAGTATTTT. This sequence joins TRBV9 and TRBJ2-3, with a weak D call TRBD1 (5 bases). V was pared by 0 bases and J by 0 bases, with 5 bases between. Germline V CDR1 and CDR2: SGDLS, YYNGEE. The CDR3 length is 14 residues.

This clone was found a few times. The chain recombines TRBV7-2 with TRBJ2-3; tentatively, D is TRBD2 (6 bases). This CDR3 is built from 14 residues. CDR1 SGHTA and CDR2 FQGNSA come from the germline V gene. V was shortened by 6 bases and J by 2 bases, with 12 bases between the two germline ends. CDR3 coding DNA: TGTGCCAGCAGTTCGGGACTCCTCACAGATACGCAGTATTTT. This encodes CASSSGLLTDTQYF.

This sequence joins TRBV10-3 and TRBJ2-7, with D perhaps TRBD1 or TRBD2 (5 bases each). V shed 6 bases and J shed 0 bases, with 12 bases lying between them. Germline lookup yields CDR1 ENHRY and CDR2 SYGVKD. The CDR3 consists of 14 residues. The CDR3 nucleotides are TGTGCCATCAGCTCTCGAGGGACCTCCTACGAGCAGTACGTC. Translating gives CAISSRGTSYEQYV.

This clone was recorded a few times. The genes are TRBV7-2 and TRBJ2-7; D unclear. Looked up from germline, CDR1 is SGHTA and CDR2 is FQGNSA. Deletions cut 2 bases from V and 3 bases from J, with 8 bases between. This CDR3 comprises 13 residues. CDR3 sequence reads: CASSLFSGYEQYV. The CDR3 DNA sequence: TGTGCCAGCAGCTTATTTTCAGGCTACGAGCAGTACGTC.

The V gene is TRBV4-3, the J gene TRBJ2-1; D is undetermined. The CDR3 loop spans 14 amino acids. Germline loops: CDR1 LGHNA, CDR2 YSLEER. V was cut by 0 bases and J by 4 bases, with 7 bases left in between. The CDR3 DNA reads TGCGCCAGCAGCCAAGAGCCGACGTACAATGAGCAGTTCTTC. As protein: CASSQEPTYNEQFF.

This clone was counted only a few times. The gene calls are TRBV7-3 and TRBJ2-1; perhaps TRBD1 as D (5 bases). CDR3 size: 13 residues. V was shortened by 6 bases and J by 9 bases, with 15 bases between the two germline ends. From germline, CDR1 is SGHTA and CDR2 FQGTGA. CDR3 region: CASSRIPRAEQFF. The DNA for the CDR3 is TGTGCCAGCAGTCGAATCCCCAGGGCTGAGCAGTTCTTC. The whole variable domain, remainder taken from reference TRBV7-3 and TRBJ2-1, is GAGVSQTPSNKVTEKGKYVELRCDPISGHTALYWYRQSLGQGPEFLIYFQGTGAADDSGLPNDRFFAVRPEGSVSTLKIQRTERGDSAVYLCASSRIPRAEQFFGPGTRLTVL.

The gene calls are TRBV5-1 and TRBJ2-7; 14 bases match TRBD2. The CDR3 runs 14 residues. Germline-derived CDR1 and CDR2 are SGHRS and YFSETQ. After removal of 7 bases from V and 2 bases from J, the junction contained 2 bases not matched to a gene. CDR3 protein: CASSTSGRAYEQYF. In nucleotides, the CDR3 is TGCGCCAGCTCGACTAGCGGGAGGGCCTACGAGCAGTACTTC.

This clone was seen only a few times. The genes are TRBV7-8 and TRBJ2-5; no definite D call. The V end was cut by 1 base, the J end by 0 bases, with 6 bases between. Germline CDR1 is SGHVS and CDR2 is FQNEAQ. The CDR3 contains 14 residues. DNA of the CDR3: TGTGCCAGCAGCTTAGGGCAACACCAAGAGACCCAGTACTTC. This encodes CASSLGQHQETQYF.

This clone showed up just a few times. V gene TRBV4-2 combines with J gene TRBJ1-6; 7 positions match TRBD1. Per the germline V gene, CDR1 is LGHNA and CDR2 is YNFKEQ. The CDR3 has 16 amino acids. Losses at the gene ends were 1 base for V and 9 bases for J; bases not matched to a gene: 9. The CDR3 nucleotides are TGTGCCAGCAGCCAAGTTTCGGAGGGGGCTAGTTCACCCCTCCACTTT. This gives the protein CASSQVSEGASSPLHF.

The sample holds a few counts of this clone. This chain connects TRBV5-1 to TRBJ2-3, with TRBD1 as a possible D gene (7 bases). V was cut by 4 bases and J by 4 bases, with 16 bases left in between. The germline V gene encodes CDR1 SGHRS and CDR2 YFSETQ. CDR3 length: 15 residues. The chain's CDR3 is CASSTGQGGADTQYF. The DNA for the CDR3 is TGCGCCAGCAGCACAGGTCAGGGGGGCGCAGATACGCAGTATTTT.

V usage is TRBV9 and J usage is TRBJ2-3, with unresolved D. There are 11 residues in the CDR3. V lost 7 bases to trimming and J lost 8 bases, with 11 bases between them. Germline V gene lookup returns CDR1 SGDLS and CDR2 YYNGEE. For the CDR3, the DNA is TGTGCCAGCGCCGACTCTGGTACGCAGTATTTT. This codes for CASADSGTQYF.

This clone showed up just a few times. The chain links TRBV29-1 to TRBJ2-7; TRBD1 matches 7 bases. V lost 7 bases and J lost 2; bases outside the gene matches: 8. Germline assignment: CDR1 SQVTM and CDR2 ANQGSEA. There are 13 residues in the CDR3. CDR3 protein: CSGGQLAPYEQYF. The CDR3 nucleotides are TGCAGCGGGGGACAGTTGGCGCCCTACGAGCAGTACTTC.

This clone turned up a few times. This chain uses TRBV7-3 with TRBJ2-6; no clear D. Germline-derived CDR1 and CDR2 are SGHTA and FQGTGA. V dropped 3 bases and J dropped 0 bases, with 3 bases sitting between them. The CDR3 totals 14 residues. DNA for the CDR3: TGTGCCAGCAGCTTCAGCTCTGGGGCCAACGTCCTGACTTTC. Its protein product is CASSFSSGANVLTF.

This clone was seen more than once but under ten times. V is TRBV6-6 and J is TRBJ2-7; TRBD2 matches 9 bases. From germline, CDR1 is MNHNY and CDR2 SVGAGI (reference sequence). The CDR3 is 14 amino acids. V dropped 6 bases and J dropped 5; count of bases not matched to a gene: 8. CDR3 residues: CASRGGGAYNEQYV. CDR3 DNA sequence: TGTGCCAGCAGAGGCGGGGGGGCCTACAACGAGCAGTACGTC.

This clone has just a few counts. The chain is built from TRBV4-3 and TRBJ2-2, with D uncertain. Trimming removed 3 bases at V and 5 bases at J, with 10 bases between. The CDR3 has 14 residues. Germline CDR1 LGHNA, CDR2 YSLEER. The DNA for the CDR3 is TGCGCCAGCAGCCATCATACGTTGACCGGGGAGCTGTTTTTT. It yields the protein CASSHHTLTGELFF.

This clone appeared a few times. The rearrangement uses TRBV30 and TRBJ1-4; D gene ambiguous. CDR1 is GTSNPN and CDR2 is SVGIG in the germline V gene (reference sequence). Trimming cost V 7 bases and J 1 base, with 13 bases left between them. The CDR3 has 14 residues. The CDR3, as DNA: TGTGCCTTCCAACGGTCTTTAACTAATGAAAAACTGTTTTTT. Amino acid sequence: CAFQRSLTNEKLFF.

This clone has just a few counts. This CDR3 is CASSRRGTNEKLFF. CDR3 coding DNA: TGTGCCAGCAGCCGCAGGGGTACTAATGAAAAACTGTTTTTT. This chain joins TRBV5-6 and TRBJ1-4, with a weak D call TRBD1 (6 bases). The V gene lost 4 bases and the J gene lost 2 bases, with 9 bases spanning the gap. Germline V lookup: CDR1 SGHDT, CDR2 YYEEEE. The CDR3 consists of 14 residues.

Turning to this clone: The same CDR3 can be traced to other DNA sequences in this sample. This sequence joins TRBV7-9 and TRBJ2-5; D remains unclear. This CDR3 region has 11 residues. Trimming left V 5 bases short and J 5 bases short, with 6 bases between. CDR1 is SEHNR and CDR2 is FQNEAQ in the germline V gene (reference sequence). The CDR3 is CASSPRETQYF. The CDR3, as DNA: TGTGCCAGCAGCCCAAGGGAGACCCAGTACTTC. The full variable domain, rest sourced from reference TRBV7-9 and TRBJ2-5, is DTGVSQNPRHKITKRGQNVTFRCDPISEHNRLYWYRQTLGQGPEFLTYFQNEAQLEKSRLLSDRFSAERPKGSFSTLEIQRTEQGDSAMYLCASSPRETQYFGPGTRLLVL.

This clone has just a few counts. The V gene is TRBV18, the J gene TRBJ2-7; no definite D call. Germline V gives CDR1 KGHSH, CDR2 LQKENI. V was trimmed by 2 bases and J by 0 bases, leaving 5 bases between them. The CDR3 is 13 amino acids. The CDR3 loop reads CASSPDPSYEQYV. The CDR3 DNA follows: TGTGCCAGCTCACCAGATCCCTCCTACGAGCAGTACGTC.